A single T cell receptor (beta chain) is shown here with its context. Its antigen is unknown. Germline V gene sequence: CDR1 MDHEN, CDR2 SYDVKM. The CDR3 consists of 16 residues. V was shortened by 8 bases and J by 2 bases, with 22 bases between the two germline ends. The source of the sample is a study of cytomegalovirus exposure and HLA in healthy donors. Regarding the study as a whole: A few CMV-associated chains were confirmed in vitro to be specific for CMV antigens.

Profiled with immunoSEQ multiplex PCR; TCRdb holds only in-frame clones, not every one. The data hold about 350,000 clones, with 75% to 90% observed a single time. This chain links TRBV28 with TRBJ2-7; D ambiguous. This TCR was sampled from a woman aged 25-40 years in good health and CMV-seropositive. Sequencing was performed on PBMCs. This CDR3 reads CASGQARGPFTYEQYF. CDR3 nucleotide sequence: TGTGCCAGCGGGCAGGCAAGAGGCCCTTTCACCTACGAGCAGTACTTC.